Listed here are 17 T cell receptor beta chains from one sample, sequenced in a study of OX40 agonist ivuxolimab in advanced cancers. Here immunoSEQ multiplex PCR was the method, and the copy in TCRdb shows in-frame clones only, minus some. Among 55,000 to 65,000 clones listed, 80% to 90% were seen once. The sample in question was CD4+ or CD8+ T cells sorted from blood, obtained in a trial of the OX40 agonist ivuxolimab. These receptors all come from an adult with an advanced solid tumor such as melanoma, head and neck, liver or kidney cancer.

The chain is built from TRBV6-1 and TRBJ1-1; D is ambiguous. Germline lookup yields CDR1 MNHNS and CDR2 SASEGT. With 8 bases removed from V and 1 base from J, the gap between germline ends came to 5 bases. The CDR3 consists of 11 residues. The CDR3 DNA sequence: TGTGCCAGCGAGGAGAACACTGAAGCTTTCTTT. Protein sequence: CASEENTEAFF.

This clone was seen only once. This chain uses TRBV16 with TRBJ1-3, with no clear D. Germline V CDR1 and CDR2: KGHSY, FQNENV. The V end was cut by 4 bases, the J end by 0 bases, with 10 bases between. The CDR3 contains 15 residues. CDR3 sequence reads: CASSPYGFSGNTIYF. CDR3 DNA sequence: TGTGCCAGCAGCCCGTACGGGTTCTCTGGAAACACCATATATTTT.

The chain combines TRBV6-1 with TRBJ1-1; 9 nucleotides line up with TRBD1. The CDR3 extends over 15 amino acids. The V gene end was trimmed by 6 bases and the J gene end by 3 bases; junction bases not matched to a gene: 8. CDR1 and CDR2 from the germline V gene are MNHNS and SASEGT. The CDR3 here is CASSQTGGGYTEAFF. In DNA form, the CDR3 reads TGTGCCAGCAGCCAGACAGGGGGAGGATACACTGAAGCTTTCTTT.

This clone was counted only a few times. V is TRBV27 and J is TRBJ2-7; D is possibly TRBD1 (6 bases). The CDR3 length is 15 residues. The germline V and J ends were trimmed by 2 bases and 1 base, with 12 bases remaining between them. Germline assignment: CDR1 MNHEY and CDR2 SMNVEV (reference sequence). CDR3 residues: CASSLRTDPSYEQYF. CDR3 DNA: TGTGCCAGCAGTTTAAGGACAGACCCTTCCTACGAGCAGTACTTC.

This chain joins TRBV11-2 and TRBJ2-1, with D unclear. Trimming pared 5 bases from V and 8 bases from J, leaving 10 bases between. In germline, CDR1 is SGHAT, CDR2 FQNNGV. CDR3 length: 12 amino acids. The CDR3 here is CASSLWPYEQFF. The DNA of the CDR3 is TGTGCCAGCAGCCTGTGGCCCTATGAGCAGTTCTTC.

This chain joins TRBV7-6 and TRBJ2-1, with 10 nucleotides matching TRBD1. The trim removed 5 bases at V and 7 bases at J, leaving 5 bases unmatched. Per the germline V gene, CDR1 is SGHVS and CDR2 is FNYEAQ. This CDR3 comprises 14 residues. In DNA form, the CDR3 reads TGTGCCAGCAGCCAACCGGGACAGGGGAATGAGCAGTTCTTC. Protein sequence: CASSQPGQGNEQFF. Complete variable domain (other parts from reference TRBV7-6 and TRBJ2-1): GAGVSQSPRYKVTKRGQDVALRCDPISGHVSLYWYRQALGQGPEFLTYFNYEAQQDKSGLPNDRFSAERPEGSISTLTIQRTEQRDSAMYRCASSQPGQGNEQFFGPGTRLTVL.

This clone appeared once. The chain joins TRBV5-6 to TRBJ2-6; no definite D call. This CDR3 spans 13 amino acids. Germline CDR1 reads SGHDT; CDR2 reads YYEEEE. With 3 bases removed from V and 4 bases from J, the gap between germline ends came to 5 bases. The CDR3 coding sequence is TGTGCCAGCAGCTCTGTGGGGGCCAACGTCCTGACTTTC. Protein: CASSSVGANVLTF.

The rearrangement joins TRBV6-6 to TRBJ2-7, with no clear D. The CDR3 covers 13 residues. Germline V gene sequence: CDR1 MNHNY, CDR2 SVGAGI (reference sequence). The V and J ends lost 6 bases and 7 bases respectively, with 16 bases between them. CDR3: CASRPRAPIEQYF. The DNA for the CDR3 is TGTGCCAGCAGGCCCCGGGCACCCATTGAGCAGTACTTC.

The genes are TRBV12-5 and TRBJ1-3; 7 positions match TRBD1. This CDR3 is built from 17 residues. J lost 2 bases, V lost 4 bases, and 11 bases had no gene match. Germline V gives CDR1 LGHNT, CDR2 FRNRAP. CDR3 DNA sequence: TGTGCTAGTGGTTCGAGATCCCTCGGACAGGCTGGAAACACCATATATTTT. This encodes CASGSRSLGQAGNTIYF.

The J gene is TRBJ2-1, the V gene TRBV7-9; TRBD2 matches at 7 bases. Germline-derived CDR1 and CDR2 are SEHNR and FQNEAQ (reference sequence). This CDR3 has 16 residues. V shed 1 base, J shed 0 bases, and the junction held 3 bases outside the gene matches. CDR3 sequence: CASSLGRDYSYNEQFF. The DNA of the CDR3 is TGTGCCAGCAGCTTAGGCCGGGACTACTCCTACAATGAGCAGTTCTTC.

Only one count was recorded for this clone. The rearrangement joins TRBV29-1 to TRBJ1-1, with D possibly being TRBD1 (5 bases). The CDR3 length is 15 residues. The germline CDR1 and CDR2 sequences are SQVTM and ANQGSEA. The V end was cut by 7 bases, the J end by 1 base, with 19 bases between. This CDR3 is CSAGQSPDRNTEAFF. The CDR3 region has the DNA TGCAGCGCTGGTCAATCCCCCGACAGGAACACTGAAGCTTTCTTT.

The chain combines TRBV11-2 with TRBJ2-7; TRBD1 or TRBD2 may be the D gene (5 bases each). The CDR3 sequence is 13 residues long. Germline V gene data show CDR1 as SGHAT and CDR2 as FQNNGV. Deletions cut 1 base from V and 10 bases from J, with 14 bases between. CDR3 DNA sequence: TGTGCCAGCAGCTTAGGCCCAGAGGGGAATCAGTACTTC. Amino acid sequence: CASSLGPEGNQYF.

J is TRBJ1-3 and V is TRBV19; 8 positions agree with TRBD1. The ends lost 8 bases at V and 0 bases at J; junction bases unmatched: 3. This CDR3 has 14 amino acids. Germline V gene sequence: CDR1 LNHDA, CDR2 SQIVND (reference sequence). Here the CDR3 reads CASRQGHSGNTIYF. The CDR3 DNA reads TGTGCCAGTCGACAGGGGCACTCTGGAAACACCATATATTTT.

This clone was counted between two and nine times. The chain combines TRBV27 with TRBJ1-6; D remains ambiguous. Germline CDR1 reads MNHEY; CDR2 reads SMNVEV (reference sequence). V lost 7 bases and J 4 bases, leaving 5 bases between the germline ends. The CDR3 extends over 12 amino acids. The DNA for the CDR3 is TGTGCCAGCACGGGGTATAATTCACCCCTCCACTTT. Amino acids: CASTGYNSPLHF.

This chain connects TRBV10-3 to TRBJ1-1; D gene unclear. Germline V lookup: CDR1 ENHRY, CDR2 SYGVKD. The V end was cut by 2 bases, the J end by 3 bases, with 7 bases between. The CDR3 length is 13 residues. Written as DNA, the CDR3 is TGTGCCATCAGTGAGATGGAGGACACTGAAGCTTTCTTT. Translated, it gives CAISEMEDTEAFF.

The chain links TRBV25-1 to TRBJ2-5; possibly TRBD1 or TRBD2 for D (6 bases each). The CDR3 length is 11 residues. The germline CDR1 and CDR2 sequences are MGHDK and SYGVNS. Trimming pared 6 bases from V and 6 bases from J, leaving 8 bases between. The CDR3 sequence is CASRGGQTQYF. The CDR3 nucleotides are TGTGCCAGCAGGGGGGGCCAGACCCAGTACTTC.

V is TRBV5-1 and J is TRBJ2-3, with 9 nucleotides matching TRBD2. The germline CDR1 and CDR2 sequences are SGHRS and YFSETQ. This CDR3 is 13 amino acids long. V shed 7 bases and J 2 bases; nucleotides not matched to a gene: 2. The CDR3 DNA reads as TGCGCCAGCCGGACTAGCGCCACAGATACGCAGTATTTT. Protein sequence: CASRTSATDTQYF.